This TCR beta chain was recovered during a study of blood T cell repertoires in COVID-19. Study-level background: In each case, the material was cDNA or gDNA derived from T cells, B-cell-depleted T cells, or PBMCs.

Libraries were prepared by immunoSEQ multiplex PCR; TCRdb keeps only in-frame clonotypes and omits some of them. The repertoire includes roughly 320,000 clones, 85% to 90% of them detected once, and around 4% sits in the top ten. This clone came up a few times. This CDR3 region has 13 residues. Germline-derived CDR1 and CDR2 are GTSNPN and SVGIG (reference sequence). V dropped 0 bases and J dropped 6 bases, with 11 bases sitting between them. Those enrolled, adults aged roughly 18 to 90 years, came from 25 or so US areas. Membership in each cohort depended on participant-reported clinical history. Recovery meant two consecutive negative NP/OP PCR tests, professional clearance, or resolved symptoms.

The sequence derives from a young man who had recovered from COVID-19. V gene TRBV30 combines with J gene TRBJ1-2; tentative D call: TRBD1 (5 bases). What was sequenced was PBMCs or T cells enriched from blood (not recorded which). CDR3: CAWSVLDTHGYTF. In DNA form, the CDR3 reads TGTGCCTGGAGTGTCCTGGACACTCATGGCTACACCTTC.